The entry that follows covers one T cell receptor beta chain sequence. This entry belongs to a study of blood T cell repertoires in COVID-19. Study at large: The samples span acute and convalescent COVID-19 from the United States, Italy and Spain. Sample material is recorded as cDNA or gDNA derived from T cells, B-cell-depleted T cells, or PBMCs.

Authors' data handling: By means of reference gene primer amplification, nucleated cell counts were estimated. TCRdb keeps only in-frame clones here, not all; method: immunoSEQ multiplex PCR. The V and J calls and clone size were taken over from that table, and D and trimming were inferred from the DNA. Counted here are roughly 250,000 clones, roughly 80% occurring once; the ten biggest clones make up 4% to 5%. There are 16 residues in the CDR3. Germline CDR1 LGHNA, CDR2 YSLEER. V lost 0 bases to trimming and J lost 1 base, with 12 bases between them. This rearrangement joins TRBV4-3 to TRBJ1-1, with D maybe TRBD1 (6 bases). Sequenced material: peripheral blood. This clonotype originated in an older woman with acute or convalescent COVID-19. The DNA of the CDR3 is TGCGCCAGCAGCCAAGAAAGGAGCAGGGGGAACACTGAAGCTTTCTTT. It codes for CASSQERSRGNTEAFF.